This entry describes one T cell receptor (beta chain). Antigen unknown. These data belong to a study of shared clonotypes between healthy human individuals. The wider study: The study used three CD4 naive, three CD4 memory, two CD8 naive and one CD8 memory plate per donor. General observations from the study: Naive subsets generally had larger estimated richness than memory subsets. Sequencing depth was a factor that was expected to affect clonotype sharing among donors.

The repertoire was sequenced with immunoSEQ multiplex PCR; TCRdb's copy has only in-frame clones and lacks some. Of 1,100,000 or so clones in the sample, around 78% are singletons; the top ten hold approximately 0.5%. The ends lost 0 bases at V and 5 bases at J; junction bases unmatched: 4. Germline-derived CDR1 and CDR2 are SGDLS and YYNGEE. The CDR3 loop spans 15 amino acids. Sequencing was carried out using memory CD4+ T cells from PBMCs. The subset here: CD45RA-negative fraction. The genes are TRBV9 and TRBJ2-2; 7 bases map to TRBD2. This TCR derives from a man younger than 35 in good health. Some clones in this sample may be carry-over from other donors' samples. The CDR3 is CASSVVNSGTGELFF. The CDR3 DNA reads as TGTGCCAGCAGCGTAGTCAATAGCGGGACCGGGGAGCTGTTTTTT.